This entry describes one T cell receptor (delta chain). TCRdb reprocessed the reads through CATT. The sample carries about 5,500 delta-chain clones, less than 2.5% recorded once. The entry originates in a study of gamma-delta chains in newborns, infants, children. Germline values: CDR1 GEAIGNYY, CDR2 EKD. V lost 3 bases to trimming and J lost 16 bases; unmatched junction nucleotides: 6. CDR3 length: 11 residues. The V gene is TRDV2, the J gene TRDJ2, with 8 bases identical to TRDD3. This TCR derives from a child who was a newborn, infant or young child, either healthy, febrile or measles-vaccinated (not recorded which). Sequencing was carried out using blood. The CDR3 DNA reads TGTGCCTGTGACTCAGTGGGATACGCCTTCTTT. It yields the protein CACDSVGYAFF.